One and the same sample provided the 26 T cell receptor beta chains below, sequenced in a study of CD8 T cells in Susac syndrome. Reverse transcription of about 0.45 to 1 ug RNA was carried out with random hexamers. Via MiXCR, TCRdb re-called the immunoSEQ multiplex PCR reads, giving one row per CDR3 protein. The data show 100,000 to 150,000 distinct CDR3 sequences, with over 85% seen just once and roughly 0.091% held by the top ten. The sequenced material came from CD4+ T cells from PBMCs. The receptors originated from a human donor in good health.

This sequence joins TRBV20-1 and TRBJ2-3, with TRBD2 matching 11 bases. V shed 5 bases and J 0 bases; nucleotides not matched to a gene: 4. Germline CDR1 and CDR2: DFQATT and SNEGSKA (reference sequence). The CDR3 totals 15 residues. The CDR3 DNA sequence: TGCAGTGCTTTCCGACTAGCGGGGAGCACAGATACGCAGTATTTT. It is translated as CSAFRLAGSTDTQYF.

The chain recombines TRBV15 with TRBJ1-1; tentative D call: TRBD1 (5 bases). Trimming removed 3 bases from V and 4 bases from J, with 15 bases in between. Germline V gene lookup returns CDR1 LNHNV and CDR2 YYDKDF (reference sequence). This CDR3 has 15 amino acids. CDR3 amino acids: CATSRKQSGSTEAFF. The CDR3 bases are TGTGCCACCAGCAGGAAACAATCAGGGTCCACTGAAGCTTTCTTT.

This clonotype was seen a handful of times. The chain uses TRBV7-2 and TRBJ2-5; 8 bases agree with TRBD1. Germline V gene data show CDR1 as SGHTA and CDR2 as FQGNSA. Germline trimming cut 4 bases from V and 5 bases from J; bases unmatched to any gene: 6. The CDR3 has 14 amino acids. This CDR3 is CASSSQGAGETQYF. The DNA of the CDR3 is TGTGCCAGCAGCTCCCAGGGGGCAGGGGAGACCCAGTACTTC.

V usage is TRBV7-9 and J usage is TRBJ1-1; no firm D call. V dropped 3 bases and J dropped 0 bases, with 8 bases sitting between them. The germline CDR1 and CDR2 sequences are SEHNR and FQNEAQ (reference sequence). CDR3 size: 14 residues. The chain's CDR3 is CASSLGNMNTEAFF. The CDR3 bases are TGTGCCAGCAGCTTGGGAAACATGAACACTGAAGCTTTCTTT.

The table lists this clonotype with a count of one. The chain is built from TRBV7-9 and TRBJ1-1; D may be TRBD1 (5 bases). The V gene lost 8 bases and the J gene lost 5 bases, with 18 bases spanning the gap. The CDR3 runs to 14 residues. Germline V gives CDR1 SEHNR, CDR2 FQNEAQ (reference sequence). CDR3 amino acids: CASRMSMGVTEAFF. CDR3 nucleotides: TGTGCCAGCCGAATGTCGATGGGGGTAACTGAAGCTTTCTTT.

This clonotype was found once. The gene calls are TRBV20-1 and TRBJ1-5; D is undetermined. V shed 3 bases and J shed 6 bases, with 15 bases lying between them. There are 14 residues in the CDR3. The V gene's germline CDR1 is DFQATT and CDR2 SNEGSKA (reference sequence). In DNA, the CDR3 is TGCAGTGCTAGGGGCGTGAAGTGGAGTCAGCCCCAGCATTTT. Residues: CSARGVKWSQPQHF.

V and J are TRBV29-1 and TRBJ2-1; tentatively, D is TRBD2 (6 bases). The CDR3 totals 16 residues. The V gene lost 7 bases and the J gene lost 3 bases, with 22 bases spanning the gap. Germline CDR1 is SQVTM and CDR2 is ANQGSEA. The CDR3 protein is CSARETPDVLYNEQFF. In nucleotides, the CDR3 is TGCAGCGCCCGGGAGACCCCTGATGTCCTCTACAATGAGCAGTTCTTC.

The genes are TRBV19 and TRBJ2-5, with no clear D. CDR1 and CDR2 (germline): LNHDA, SQIVND (reference sequence). The CDR3 contains 11 residues. The germline V and J ends were trimmed by 7 bases and 2 bases, with 5 bases remaining between them. CDR3 sequence: CASKDQETQYF. The CDR3 DNA sequence: TGTGCCAGTAAAGATCAAGAGACCCAGTACTTC.

This sequence joins TRBV7-2 and TRBJ2-7; 8 nucleotides agree with TRBD1. Looked up from germline, CDR1 is SGHTA and CDR2 is FQGNSA. Trimming at V came to 5 bases and at J to 5 bases, leaving 8 bases not matched to a gene. The CDR3 has 14 residues. CDR3 in amino acids: CASSIGQGGNEQYF. The CDR3 nucleotides read TGTGCCAGCAGCATCGGACAGGGTGGAAACGAGCAGTACTTC.

This CDR3 reads CASSERTGLGEQYF. CDR3 DNA sequence: TGTGCCAGCAGTGAGCGGACAGGTTTGGGAGAGCAGTACTTC. The V and J genes are TRBV27 and TRBJ2-7, with 7 bases fitting TRBD1. V gave up 5 bases and J gave up 7 bases; unmatched junction bases: 11. The CDR3 loop spans 14 amino acids. The germline gives CDR1 MNHEY, CDR2 SMNVEV (reference sequence).

The chain recombines TRBV15 with TRBJ1-1; D unclear. This CDR3 has 15 residues. Germline CDR1 LNHNV, CDR2 YYDKDF (reference sequence). Trimming cost V 0 bases and J 1 base, with 9 bases left between them. CDR3 in amino acids: CATSRDPAGNTEAFF. The CDR3 nucleotides are TGTGCCACCAGCAGAGATCCCGCGGGGAACACTGAAGCTTTCTTT. Filled out from reference TRBV15 and TRBJ1-1, the complete variable domain reads DAMVIQNPRYQVTQFGKPVTLSCSQTLNHNVMYWYQQKSSQAPKLLFHYYDKDFNNEADTPDNFQSRRPNTSFCFLDIRSPGLGDTAMYLCATSRDPAGNTEAFFGQGTRLTVV.

The chain uses TRBV20-1 and TRBJ1-1; weak D call: TRBD1 (6 bases). V lost 1 base to trimming and J lost 2 bases, with 11 bases between them. From germline, CDR1 is DFQATT and CDR2 SNEGSKA (reference sequence). The CDR3 has 14 amino acids. As DNA, the CDR3 is TGCAGTGCTAGAGCGACAGGCTTTAACACTGAAGCTTTCTTT. Encoded protein: CSARATGFNTEAFF.

The rearrangement joins TRBV30 to TRBJ1-1; D is perhaps TRBD1 (6 bases). The germline V gene has CDR1 GTSNPN and CDR2 SVGIG (reference sequence). Trimming pared 4 bases from V and 3 bases from J, leaving 21 bases between. There are 16 residues in the CDR3. The CDR3 DNA is TGTGCCTGGAAGGGCGCCTGGGGGCGGGTTTACACTGAAGCTTTCTTT. It encodes CAWKGAWGRVYTEAFF.

This clonotype was recorded only once. The chain recombines TRBV7-9 with TRBJ2-1, with D hard to call. The CDR3 is 12 amino acids. Germline CDR1 reads SEHNR; CDR2 reads FQNEAQ (reference sequence). Deletions cut 8 bases from V and 6 bases from J, with 11 bases between. CDR3 sequence reads: CASVTLANEQFF. Written as DNA, the CDR3 is TGTGCCAGCGTCACCCTTGCCAATGAGCAGTTCTTC.

The chain employs TRBV23-1 and TRBJ1-5, with TRBD1 matching over 9 bases. TRBV23-1 is labeled an ORF, and its function is uncertain. The CDR3 is made up of 19 amino acids. V shed 2 bases, J shed 1 base, and the junction held 12 bases outside the gene matches. As DNA, the CDR3 is TGCGCCAGCAGTCAACTTCTATCCGGGACAGGGCAGAGCAATCAGCCCCAGCATTTT. It translates to CASSQLLSGTGQSNQPQHF.

For this clonotype: At one end the junction does not follow the germline gene, possibly because of a read error. The rearrangement joins TRBV28 to TRBJ2-7; 10 bases align to TRBD1. The CDR3 covers 18 residues. CDR1 and CDR2 (germline): MDHEN, SYDVKM. The CDR3 DNA follows: TGTGCCAGCAGCCCACCAAGTCTAACCGGGACAGGGGCTCAATACAGGAACTTC. Protein sequence: CASSPPSLTGTGAQYRNF.

DNA for the CDR3: TGTGCCAGCAGCCAAGTTGGGACAGACTCGGGGGAGCAGTACTTC. Its protein product is CASSQVGTDSGEQYF. J is TRBJ2-7 and V is TRBV4-2, with 7 bases lining up with TRBD1. The CDR3 has 15 amino acids. Germline V CDR1 and CDR2: LGHNA, YNFKEQ. Trimming cost V 1 base and J 7 bases; bases outside gene matches: 10.

The V gene is TRBV20-1, the J gene TRBJ1-2, with TRBD1 matching over 7 bases. CDR3 length: 13 residues. V trimming: 7 bases; J trimming: 3 bases; junction bases outside the gene matches: 8. Germline assignment: CDR1 DFQATT and CDR2 SNEGSKA (reference sequence). The DNA for the CDR3 is TGCAGTGTCGATCGACAGGGTCACTATGGCTACACCTTC. Amino acids: CSVDRQGHYGYTF.

The rearrangement links TRBV20-1 to TRBJ1-1; tentatively, D is TRBD1 (6 bases). Germline loops: CDR1 DFQATT, CDR2 SNEGSKA (reference sequence). V lost 1 base and J 0 bases, leaving 9 bases between the germline ends. The CDR3 is 14 residues long. DNA of the CDR3: TGCAGTGCTAGAGGAGGGGGGATGAACACTGAAGCTTTCTTT. Encoded protein: CSARGGGMNTEAFF.

V usage is TRBV18 and J usage is TRBJ2-7; D is undetermined. Germline V gene lookup returns CDR1 KGHSH and CDR2 LQKENI. The CDR3 consists of 14 residues. V dropped 0 bases and J dropped 3 bases, with 9 bases sitting between them. DNA of the CDR3: TGTGCCAGCTCACCACCGGTCCAAGGCTACGAGCAGTACTTC. Protein sequence: CASSPPVQGYEQYF.

The chain is built from TRBV20-1 and TRBJ1-1, with unresolved D. The CDR3 has 14 amino acids. The V gene lost 6 bases and the J gene lost 1 base, with 15 bases spanning the gap. Per germline, CDR1 DFQATT and CDR2 SNEGSKA (reference sequence). CDR3 in DNA: TGCAGTGCGAACTGGGAGGGTGGGAACACTGAAGCTTTCTTT. It specifies CSANWEGGNTEAFF.

This chain joins TRBV5-1 and TRBJ1-1, with 10 bases matching TRBD1. From germline, CDR1 is SGHRS and CDR2 YFSETQ. This CDR3 spans 15 amino acids. The trim removed 0 bases at V and 2 bases at J, leaving 1 base unmatched. The CDR3 sequence is CASSLGTGGNTEAFF. The CDR3 DNA reads as TGCGCCAGCAGCTTGGGGACAGGGGGTAACACTGAAGCTTTCTTT.

The rearrangement joins TRBV20-1 to TRBJ1-4; TRBD1 agrees at 9 bases. CDR1 and CDR2 from the germline V gene are DFQATT and SNEGSKA (reference sequence). The trim removed 6 bases at V and 10 bases at J, leaving 3 bases unmatched. The CDR3 spans 11 residues. The CDR3 here is CSAKDRGKLFF. The CDR3 nucleotides are TGCAGTGCCAAGGACAGGGGAAAACTGTTTTTT.

The chain uses TRBV7-2 and TRBJ2-1; 13 bases map to TRBD2. Germline CDR1 SGHTA, CDR2 FQGNSA. V trimming: 5 bases; J trimming: 4 bases; junction bases outside the gene matches: 5. The CDR3 has 16 residues. CDR3 sequence: CASSRGLAGVYNEQFF. The DNA for the CDR3 is TGTGCCAGCAGCCGCGGACTAGCGGGAGTTTACAATGAGCAGTTCTTC.

The chain's CDR3 is CASSEGASGSHEQYF. In DNA, the CDR3 is TGTGCCAGCAGTGAAGGGGCTAGCGGGAGCCACGAGCAGTACTTC. The J gene is TRBJ2-7, the V gene TRBV6-1; 10 bases are shared with TRBD2. The CDR3 consists of 15 residues. Germline CDR1 is MNHNS and CDR2 is SASEGT. Germline trimming cut 1 base from V and 5 bases from J; bases unmatched to any gene: 5.

The rearrangement links TRBV7-2 to TRBJ2-6; no clear D gene. This CDR3 comprises 16 residues. CDR1 and CDR2 from the germline V gene are SGHTA and FQGNSA. The ends were cut back, 1 base at V and 0 bases at J, with 7 bases in the middle. For the CDR3, the DNA is TGTGCCAGCAGCTTAGAACTGTACTCTGGGGCCAACGTCCTGACTTTC. It encodes CASSLELYSGANVLTF.